The 27 T cell receptor beta chains below come from one sample, sequenced in a study of cytomegalovirus exposure and HLA in healthy donors. PCR primers comprised 60 Vbeta and 13 Jbeta primers. Clones were sequenced by immunoSEQ multiplex PCR, and TCRdb holds only the in-frame ones, with some missing. The ten top clones account for 2.7%, within a sample of roughly 140,000 clones. Specimen: PBMCs. Receptor source: a middle-aged man in good health and CMV-seronegative.

The gene calls are TRBV13 and TRBJ2-7; 7 bases fit TRBD1. This CDR3 contains 14 residues. CDR1 is PRHDT and CDR2 is FYEKMQ in the germline V gene (reference sequence). The V gene end was trimmed by 3 bases and the J gene end by 4 bases; junction bases not matched to a gene: 6. CDR3 region: CASSFGQEFYEQYF. The CDR3 nucleotides read TGTGCCAGCAGCTTCGGACAGGAGTTTTACGAGCAGTACTTC.

The V call is TRBV7-8, the J call TRBJ2-7; D ambiguous. V was cut by 3 bases and J by 0 bases, with 12 bases left in between. This CDR3 spans 15 amino acids. Per the germline V gene, CDR1 is SGHVS and CDR2 is FQNEAQ. The CDR3 spells CASSFVTESSYEQYF. The CDR3 DNA reads TGTGCCAGCAGCTTCGTGACGGAGAGCTCCTACGAGCAGTACTTC.

The chain is built from TRBV6-6 and TRBJ2-3, with D tentatively TRBD1 (6 bases). The CDR3 length is 16 residues. V lost 3 bases and J 6 bases, leaving 19 bases between the germline ends. Germline V gives CDR1 MNHNY, CDR2 SVGAGI (reference sequence). The CDR3 is CASSYPGTRGRDTQYF. DNA of the CDR3: TGTGCCAGCAGTTATCCCGGGACAAGGGGAAGGGATACGCAGTATTTT.

The gene calls are TRBV2 and TRBJ2-5; 10 bases map to TRBD2. Germline-derived CDR1 and CDR2 are SNHLY and FYNNEI. This CDR3 is built from 16 residues. With V trimmed by 5 bases and J by 4 bases, 10 bases remained unmatched. The CDR3 loop reads CASSQPSGGMGETQYF. In nucleotides, the CDR3 is TGTGCCAGCAGTCAACCTAGCGGGGGAATGGGAGAGACCCAGTACTTC.

This rearrangement joins TRBV28 to TRBJ2-7; D may be TRBD2 (6 bases). The V gene lost 3 bases and the J gene lost 2 bases, with 14 bases spanning the gap. CDR1 MDHEN and CDR2 SYDVKM come from the germline V gene. The CDR3 runs 15 residues. The DNA of the CDR3 is TGTGCCAGCAGTTTTGTGCGGGGCGCCACCTACGAGCAGTACTTC. Its protein product is CASSFVRGATYEQYF.

The V gene is TRBV19, the J gene TRBJ1-3, with 9 bases that match TRBD1. The V gene end was trimmed by 9 bases and the J gene end by 4 bases; junction bases not matched to a gene: 10. Germline V lookup: CDR1 LNHDA, CDR2 SQIVND (reference sequence). The CDR3 length is 15 residues. The CDR3 here is CASQFTGGPGNTIYF. In nucleotides, the CDR3 is TGTGCCAGCCAATTTACAGGGGGCCCGGGAAACACCATATATTTT.

This sequence joins TRBV7-9 and TRBJ2-3; 7 bases are shared with TRBD1. Trimming at V came to 3 bases and at J to 1 base, leaving 1 base not matched to a gene. The CDR3 runs 14 residues. Germline-derived CDR1 and CDR2 are SEHNR and FQNEAQ (reference sequence). The CDR3 DNA sequence: TGTGCCAGCAGCTTTACAGGGGGCACAGATACGCAGTATTTT. As protein: CASSFTGGTDTQYF.

CDR3 in amino acids: CASSPRGARETQYF. The CDR3 DNA follows: TGCGCCAGCAGCCCCCGAGGCGCCCGAGAGACCCAGTACTTC. The rearrangement joins TRBV4-1 to TRBJ2-5; D is unclear. The CDR3 loop spans 14 amino acids. The V gene's germline CDR1 is MGHRA and CDR2 YSYEKL. Trimming pared 4 bases from V and 4 bases from J, leaving 13 bases between.

V gene TRBV6-5 combines with J gene TRBJ1-6; the match to TRBD1 covers 7 bases. This CDR3 is built from 14 residues. CDR1 is MNHEY, CDR2 SVGAGI, per germline. V trimming: 7 bases; J trimming: 7 bases; junction bases outside the gene matches: 7. The CDR3 region is CASTFGTENSPLHF. The CDR3 DNA is TGTGCCAGCACCTTCGGGACAGAAAATTCACCCCTCCACTTT.

The V gene is TRBV6-7, the J gene TRBJ1-2; perhaps TRBD1 as D (5 bases). TRBV6-7 counts as an open reading frame of uncertain function. Trimming left V 3 bases short and J 3 bases short, with 20 bases between. The length of the CDR3 is 17 residues. Here the CDR3 reads CASSYFSSGKGDYGYTF. In DNA form, the CDR3 reads TGTGCCAGCAGTTATTTCTCATCAGGGAAAGGCGACTATGGCTACACCTTC.

This rearrangement joins TRBV5-5 to TRBJ1-4, with D perhaps matching TRBD1 (5 bases). The CDR3 runs to 15 residues. V gave up 3 bases and J gave up 4 bases, with 13 bases separating them. Germline CDR1 SGHKS, CDR2 YYEKEE (reference sequence). The CDR3 region has the DNA TGTGCCAGCAGCTGGGGGGAGTTGGTTAATGAAAAACTGTTTTTT. This sequence encodes CASSWGELVNEKLFF.

V is TRBV5-1 and J is TRBJ2-5; 8 nucleotides align to TRBD2. V was pared by 4 bases and J by 4 bases, with 9 bases of the junction left unmatched. The V gene's germline CDR1 is SGHRS and CDR2 YFSETQ. The CDR3 is 15 residues long. CDR3 region: CASSPGGTSGETQYF. The DNA for the CDR3 is TGCGCCAGCAGCCCGGGCGGGACTAGTGGAGAGACCCAGTACTTC.

This sequence joins TRBV7-2 and TRBJ1-1, with a tentative D call TRBD1 (5 bases). Trimming pared 1 base from V and 2 bases from J, leaving 11 bases between. The CDR3 runs 15 residues. Germline V gives CDR1 SGHTA, CDR2 FQGNSA. The CDR3 DNA reads TGTGCCAGCAGCTTAGTAATAGGGGATAACACTGAAGCTTTCTTT. Its translation: CASSLVIGDNTEAFF.

The genes are TRBV7-2 and TRBJ2-3; 12 nucleotides align to TRBD2. The CDR3 contains 15 residues. CDR1 is SGHTA, CDR2 FQGNSA, per germline. V shed 2 bases and J 4 bases; nucleotides not matched to a gene: 1. The CDR3 DNA reads as TGTGCCAGCAGCTTAACTAGCGGGGGGTCAGATACGCAGTATTTT. Protein: CASSLTSGGSDTQYF.

The CDR3 bases are TGTGCCAGCAGCTTAACAGGCGGGGTCCAGGGGGGGACCCAGTACTTC. This translates into CASSLTGGVQGGTQYF. The chain combines TRBV7-3 with TRBJ2-5; perhaps TRBD1 as D (7 bases). V was trimmed by 0 bases and J by 7 bases, leaving 18 bases between them. This CDR3 is 16 amino acids long. Germline V CDR1 and CDR2: SGHTA, FQGTGA. The whole variable domain, remainder taken from reference TRBV7-3 and TRBJ2-5, is GAGVSQTPSNKVTEKGKYVELRCDPISGHTALYWYRQSLGQGPEFLIYFQGTGAADDSGLPNDRFFAVRPEGSVSTLKIQRTERGDSAVYLCASSLTGGVQGGTQYFGPGTRLLVL.

This rearrangement joins TRBV6-5 to TRBJ1-2; possible D gene TRBD1, 5 bases. Germline V gives CDR1 MNHEY, CDR2 SVGAGI. V was shortened by 5 bases and J by 6 bases, with 10 bases between the two germline ends. The CDR3 has 12 amino acids. The CDR3 DNA sequence: TGTGCCAGCAGTGCCCAGGGAAATGGCTACACCTTC. This sequence encodes CASSAQGNGYTF.

The CDR3: CASSYSTFQSSYEQYF. The CDR3 DNA sequence: TGTGCCAGCAGTTACTCGACTTTCCAAAGCTCCTACGAGCAGTACTTC. The rearrangement joins TRBV6-6 to TRBJ2-7; D is unclear. The CDR3 is made up of 16 amino acids. Germline V gives CDR1 MNHNY, CDR2 SVGAGI (reference sequence). V was cut by 0 bases and J by 0 bases, with 12 bases left in between.

The CDR3 nucleotides are TGTGCTAGTGGTTTGATCCTGACTCGGGGTAACTATGGCTACACCTTC. The encoded protein is CASGLILTRGNYGYTF. The gene calls are TRBV12-5 and TRBJ1-2; D gene ambiguous. The length of the CDR3 is 16 residues. Germline-derived CDR1 and CDR2 are LGHNT and FRNRAP. The V end was cut by 2 bases, the J end by 1 base, with 14 bases between.

The DNA for the CDR3 is TGTGCCAGCAGGGGAGGGACCTTTCGTACAGATACGCAGTATTTT. It codes for CASRGGTFRTDTQYF. The chain links TRBV5-4 to TRBJ2-3, with TRBD2 matching 7 bases. The V gene end was trimmed by 5 bases and the J gene end by 3 bases; junction bases not matched to a gene: 9. Germline loops: CDR1 SGHNT, CDR2 YYREEE (reference sequence). CDR3 size: 15 residues. Full variable domain (outside the CDR3, taken from reference TRBV5-4 and TRBJ2-3): ETGVTQSPTHLIKTRGQQVTLRCSSQSGHNTVSWYQQALGQGPQFIFQYYREEENGRGNFPPRFSGLQFPNYSSELNVNALELDDSALYLCASRGGTFRTDTQYFGPGTRLTVL.

The CDR3 bases are TGTGCCAGCAGCTGGGGTCAGGGCTCCTACAATGAGCAGTTCTTC. The encoded protein is CASSWGQGSYNEQFF. V usage is TRBV5-6 and J usage is TRBJ2-1; a possible D gene is TRBD1 (5 bases). The CDR3 extends over 15 amino acids. Trimming shortened V by 3 bases and J by 0 bases, and 10 bases separated the two germline ends. The V gene's germline CDR1 is SGHDT and CDR2 YYEEEE.

The CDR3 bases are TGTGCCAGCAGCTTGGCAACAGGGGGTATGAGCAATCAGCCCCAGCATTTT. This gives the protein CASSLATGGMSNQPQHF. V usage is TRBV5-6 and J usage is TRBJ1-5; 8 nucleotides line up with TRBD1. The CDR3 sequence is 17 residues long. V dropped 0 bases and J dropped 1; count of bases not matched to a gene: 6. Per the germline V gene, CDR1 is SGHDT and CDR2 is YYEEEE.

The chain employs TRBV9 and TRBJ2-2; 10 bases line up with TRBD1. Losses at the gene ends were 2 bases for V and 2 bases for J; bases not matched to a gene: 3. Germline loops: CDR1 SGDLS, CDR2 YYNGEE. The CDR3 sequence is 16 residues long. CDR3 in amino acids: CASSVRTGGNTGELFF. CDR3 DNA sequence: TGTGCCAGCAGCGTTAGGACAGGGGGTAACACCGGGGAGCTGTTTTTT.

The chain recombines TRBV7-2 with TRBJ2-6; 7 bases fit TRBD1. Unmatched junction bases numbered 5, after V lost 3 bases and J lost 3 bases. The CDR3 is 16 amino acids. From germline, CDR1 is SGHTA and CDR2 FQGNSA. In nucleotides, the CDR3 is TGTGCCAGCAGCTTTAACAGGGGCTTTGGGGCCAACGTCCTGACTTTC. Amino acid sequence: CASSFNRGFGANVLTF.

This sequence joins TRBV7-6 and TRBJ2-7; 10 nucleotides match TRBD1. V shed 2 bases, J shed 1 base, and the junction held 8 bases outside the gene matches. This CDR3 region has 17 residues. Germline V CDR1 and CDR2: SGHVS, FNYEAQ. Here the CDR3 DNA reads TGTGCCAGCAGCTTAACGGGACAGGGGTTGATTTCCTACGAGCAGTACTTC. Residues: CASSLTGQGLISYEQYF. Supplemented by reference TRBV7-6 and TRBJ2-7, the full variable domain reads GAGVSQSPRYKVTKRGQDVALRCDPISGHVSLYWYRQALGQGPEFLTYFNYEAQQDKSGLPNDRFSAERPEGSISTLTIQRTEQRDSAMYRCASSLTGQGLISYEQYFGPGTRLTVT.

V gene TRBV6-1 combines with J gene TRBJ2-7; the match to TRBD1 covers 9 bases. The germline V gene has CDR1 MNHNS and CDR2 SASEGT. The V and J ends lost 7 bases and 3 bases, in that order; junction bases with no gene match: 7. This CDR3 is built from 14 residues. The chain's CDR3 is CASTWTGALYEQYF. The CDR3 DNA reads as TGTGCCAGCACCTGGACAGGGGCCCTCTACGAGCAGTACTTC.

This chain uses TRBV6-5 with TRBJ2-5, with D possibly being TRBD2 (5 bases). Looked up from germline, CDR1 is MNHEY and CDR2 is SVGAGI. The CDR3 runs to 13 residues. Trimming shortened V by 6 bases and J by 4 bases, and 12 bases separated the two germline ends. CDR3 in DNA: TGTGCCAGCAGCGCCTTGGGAGCAGAGACCCAGTACTTC. Its protein is CASSALGAETQYF.

This rearrangement joins TRBV7-9 to TRBJ2-3; the D is unclear. The length of the CDR3 is 15 residues. Trimming removed 1 base from V and 4 bases from J, with 12 bases in between. Per germline, CDR1 SEHNR and CDR2 FQNEAQ (reference sequence). CDR3 nucleotides: TGTGCCAGCAGCTTAGGTGGCTCTCTGGCAGATACGCAGTATTTT. This sequence encodes CASSLGGSLADTQYF.